This T cell receptor beta chain was profiled in a study of blood T cell repertoires in COVID-19. Clones were sequenced by immunoSEQ multiplex PCR, and TCRdb holds only the in-frame ones, with some missing. The table has around 150,000 clones, 80% to 90% seen once. Germline lookup yields CDR1 SGHTA and CDR2 FQGNSA. Trimming took off 6 bases at V and 9 bases at J, with 9 bases between the two ends. There are 12 residues in the CDR3. The chain recombines TRBV7-2 with TRBJ1-6, with a weak D call TRBD1 (5 bases). This sequence originates from a woman aged 50 to 65 in a cohort sampled during active or convalescent COVID-19. Sequencing was performed on peripheral blood. The CDR3 coding sequence is TGTGCCAGCAGTGGGGGGTTTTCACCCCTCCACTTT. Translated: CASSGGFSPLHF.